The 30 T cell receptor beta chains reported below all come from one sample, sequenced in a study of cytomegalovirus exposure and HLA in healthy donors. Primers for the PCR totalled 60 Vbeta and 13 Jbeta. TCRdb's table, derived via immunoSEQ multiplex PCR, lists solely in-frame clones and lacks some. The table shows 110,000 to 150,000 clones, with roughly 9.4% occurring only once. Specimen: PBMCs. The receptors here all came from a male donor in good health and CMV-seronegative.

The chain is built from TRBV18 and TRBJ1-2; D is possibly TRBD1 (6 bases). Germline assignment: CDR1 KGHSH and CDR2 LQKENI. This CDR3 has 13 residues. V was clipped by 1 base and J by 5 bases, with 8 bases between them. The CDR3 loop reads CASSPQDRYGYTF. CDR3 in DNA: TGTGCCAGCTCACCACAGGACAGATATGGCTACACCTTC.

This clone was recorded a few times. The chain is built from TRBV5-6 and TRBJ1-2; TRBD1 might be the D (6 bases). The length of the CDR3 is 16 residues. The V gene lost 0 bases and the J gene lost 5 bases, with 17 bases spanning the gap. Germline CDR1 is SGHDT and CDR2 is YYEEEE. Written as DNA, the CDR3 is TGTGCCAGCAGCTTGGCCCTGGACAGCGGGGGATATGGCTACACCTTC. Amino acid sequence: CASSLALDSGGYGYTF. The whole variable domain, remainder taken from reference TRBV5-6 and TRBJ1-2, is DAGVTQSPTHLIKTRGQQVTLRCSPKSGHDTVSWYQQALGQGPQFIFQYYEEEERQRGNFPDRFSGHQFPNYSSELNVNALLLGDSALYLCASSLALDSGGYGYTFGSGTRLTVV.

This clone was seen a few times. The chain recombines TRBV9 with TRBJ2-3; 12 nucleotides line up with TRBD2. The CDR3 length is 15 residues. The V gene's germline CDR1 is SGDLS and CDR2 YYNGEE. V gave up 3 bases and J gave up 8 bases; unmatched junction bases: 7. CDR3 protein: CASSASGGVVGTQYF. The CDR3 DNA reads TGTGCCAGCAGCGCTAGCGGGGGGGTGGTTGGTACGCAGTATTTT.

The rearrangement joins TRBV14 to TRBJ2-1; 11 bases align to TRBD2. The junction had 10 bases not matched to a gene; V was cut back by 4 bases and J by 5 bases. CDR1 is SGHDN, CDR2 FVKESK, per germline. The CDR3 covers 17 residues. The CDR3 nucleotides are TGTGCCAGCAGCCCGCGTCTTAGCGGGGGGGAAGACAATGAGCAGTTCTTC. Protein sequence: CASSPRLSGGEDNEQFF.

This clone came up a few times. The chain couples TRBV28 to TRBJ1-2; 11 nucleotides agree with TRBD1. After removal of 2 bases from V and 8 bases from J, the junction contained 7 bases not matched to a gene. CDR1 is MDHEN, CDR2 SYDVKM, per germline. This CDR3 is 15 amino acids long. CDR3: CASSLIGQGAGGYTF. CDR3 nucleotides: TGTGCCAGCAGTTTAATCGGACAGGGGGCAGGGGGCTACACCTTC.

V is TRBV7-2 and J is TRBJ2-3; 7 nucleotides match TRBD2. There are 13 residues in the CDR3. Germline loops: CDR1 SGHTA, CDR2 FQGNSA. V dropped 10 bases and J dropped 3; count of bases not matched to a gene: 7. The CDR3 DNA reads as TGTGCCACTCACGGTAGCGGGACAGATACGCAGTATTTT. Protein sequence: CATHGSGTDTQYF.

The CDR3 region has the DNA TGTGCCAGTCACCTCCAGGGGGCGAGGACTGAAGCTTTCTTT. Its protein is CASHLQGARTEAFF. J is TRBJ1-1 and V is TRBV19; 8 bases fit TRBD1. Germline lookup yields CDR1 LNHDA and CDR2 SQIVND (reference sequence). V was pared by 8 bases and J by 5 bases, with 10 bases of the junction left unmatched. The CDR3 consists of 14 residues.

This clone was observed a handful of times. V gene TRBV29-1 combines with J gene TRBJ2-2; D unresolved. Germline-derived CDR1 and CDR2 are SQVTM and ANQGSEA. V was cut by 1 base and J by 0 bases, with 6 bases left in between. CDR3 length: 14 amino acids. CDR3 DNA sequence: TGCAGCGTTGAAGCCGTTGCGAACACCGGGGAGCTGTTTTTT. Translated, it gives CSVEAVANTGELFF.

The rearrangement joins TRBV20-1 to TRBJ2-1, with D unresolved. Germline lookup yields CDR1 DFQATT and CDR2 SNEGSKA (reference sequence). V lost 4 bases and J 3 bases, leaving 4 bases between the germline ends. The CDR3 spans 11 residues. The CDR3 nucleotides read TGCAGTGCTACCTTCTACAATGAGCAGTTCTTC. It specifies CSATFYNEQFF.

V usage is TRBV4-2 and J usage is TRBJ2-3; TRBD2 matches at 15 bases. The CDR3 totals 17 residues. In germline, CDR1 is LGHNA, CDR2 YNFKEQ. V lost 1 base and J lost 2; bases outside the gene matches: 1. The CDR3 DNA is TGTGCCAGCAGCCAAGGGACTAGCGGGGGGGCCACAGATACGCAGTATTTT. Translation: CASSQGTSGGATDTQYF.

V gene TRBV28 combines with J gene TRBJ1-1; D ambiguous. From germline, CDR1 is MDHEN and CDR2 SYDVKM. V lost 4 bases to trimming and J lost 2 bases, with 11 bases between them. CDR3 length: 14 residues. CDR3 DNA: TGTGCCAGCAGTTCCGACGGACTTAACACTGAAGCTTTCTTT. Its protein product is CASSSDGLNTEAFF. The variable domain in full, with the rest retrieved from reference TRBV28 and TRBJ1-1, is DVKVTQSSRYLVKRTGEKVFLECVQDMDHENMFWYRQDPGLGLRLIYFSYDVKMKEKGDIPEGYSVSREKKERFSLILESASTNQTSMYLCASSSDGLNTEAFFGQGTRLTVV.

This clone was counted only a few times. This rearrangement joins TRBV10-3 to TRBJ2-7, with 7 nucleotides matching TRBD1. V shed 2 bases and J 2 bases; nucleotides not matched to a gene: 9. From germline, CDR1 is ENHRY and CDR2 SYGVKD. The length of the CDR3 is 16 residues. The CDR3 here is CAISEHQGQRTYEQYF. Here the CDR3 DNA reads TGTGCCATCAGTGAGCACCAGGGACAGCGAACCTACGAGCAGTACTTC.

The chain employs TRBV29-1 and TRBJ2-7; D gene ambiguous. The CDR3 runs to 15 residues. Germline lookup yields CDR1 SQVTM and CDR2 ANQGSEA. V lost 4 bases and J 2 bases, leaving 18 bases between the germline ends. The CDR3 DNA follows: TGCAGCGTTGTATGGGCAGGTAATCCGACCTACGAGCAGTACTTC. Its protein product is CSVVWAGNPTYEQYF.

This clone turned up a few times. The chain employs TRBV19 and TRBJ1-4; TRBD1 aligns across 10 bases. V shed 5 bases and J 5 bases; nucleotides not matched to a gene: 2. In germline, CDR1 is LNHDA, CDR2 SQIVND (reference sequence). CDR3 length equals 14 residues. CDR3 region: CASSLGQGNEKLFF. CDR3 sequence (DNA): TGTGCCAGTAGTCTGGGACAGGGGAATGAAAAACTGTTTTTT.

There are a few counts of this clone. This rearrangement joins TRBV5-8 to TRBJ1-5; a possible D gene is TRBD1 (5 bases). Germline loops: CDR1 SGHTS, CDR2 YDEGEE. The V and J ends lost 0 bases and 7 bases respectively, with 14 bases between them. The CDR3 length is 15 residues. The CDR3 coding sequence is TGTGCCAGCAGCTTGGGTGACAGCCGGTACCAGCCCCAGCATTTT. Protein: CASSLGDSRYQPQHF.

This clone showed up just a few times. The chain recombines TRBV11-2 with TRBJ1-1, with D maybe TRBD1 (6 bases). Trimming shortened V by 6 bases and J by 5 bases, and 16 bases separated the two germline ends. The CDR3 runs 14 residues. Looked up from germline, CDR1 is SGHAT and CDR2 is FQNNGV. The CDR3 loop reads CASRPPGRGTEAFF. In DNA, the CDR3 is TGTGCCAGCAGACCCCCAGGGAGGGGGACTGAAGCTTTCTTT.

This clone showed up just a few times. The chain links TRBV11-2 to TRBJ1-2; D is possibly TRBD1 (6 bases). V was pared by 4 bases and J by 2 bases, with 11 bases between. This CDR3 contains 14 residues. The V gene's germline CDR1 is SGHAT and CDR2 FQNNGV. For the CDR3, the DNA is TGTGCCAGCAGCTCAGGGGTCGGGAACTATGGCTACACCTTC. It translates to CASSSGVGNYGYTF.

CDR3 sequence: CASSEGRGGQPQHF. The CDR3 DNA reads as TGTGCCAGCAGTGAAGGGAGGGGGGGTCAGCCCCAGCATTTT. The J gene is TRBJ1-5, the V gene TRBV2, with TRBD1 as a possible D gene (6 bases). This CDR3 is 14 amino acids long. Trimming took 1 base from V and 6 from J, leaving 10 bases between them. The germline CDR1 and CDR2 sequences are SNHLY and FYNNEI.

This clone appeared a few times. The chain uses TRBV6-6 and TRBJ1-3; no reliable D call. The germline CDR1 and CDR2 sequences are MNHNY and SVGAGI (reference sequence). Trimming removed 5 bases at V and 0 bases at J, with 8 bases between. CDR3 length: 14 amino acids. CDR3 nucleotides: TGTGCCAGCAGTAGAGGGATCTCTGGAAACACCATATATTTT. Amino acids: CASSRGISGNTIYF.

This clone was detected only a few times. The chain links TRBV5-1 to TRBJ2-7; the match to TRBD2 covers 8 bases. The germline V gene has CDR1 SGHRS and CDR2 YFSETQ. The CDR3 length is 14 residues. The junction had 7 bases not matched to a gene; V was cut back by 3 bases and J by 5 bases. CDR3: CASSSTSGSNEQYF. The CDR3 DNA reads TGCGCCAGCAGCTCGACAAGCGGGAGCAACGAGCAGTACTTC.

This clone was detected a few times. CDR3 in DNA: TGTGCCAGCAGCTTAACGAGCGGCGGGCTCTCTGGAAACACCATATATTTT. Protein product: CASSLTSGGLSGNTIYF. The chain employs TRBV7-3 and TRBJ1-3; D is uncertain. The V and J ends lost 0 bases and 0 bases respectively, with 12 bases between them. The CDR3 loop spans 17 amino acids. Germline CDR1 reads SGHTA; CDR2 reads FQGTGA.

This clone showed up just a few times. This sequence joins TRBV5-4 and TRBJ2-3; the D gene is possibly TRBD2 (6 bases). Germline V gives CDR1 SGHNT, CDR2 YYREEE (reference sequence). This CDR3 spans 18 amino acids. V dropped 0 bases and J dropped 1 base, with 18 bases sitting between them. The CDR3 nucleotides read TGTGCCAGCAGCTTGGCCTTAGTTACTAGCCGGGGCACAGATACGCAGTATTTT. Protein product: CASSLALVTSRGTDTQYF.

A few counts support this clone. The CDR3, as DNA: TGTGCCAGCAGCTTCGAAGCGTACCAAGAGACCCAGTACTTC. Its translation: CASSFEAYQETQYF. The chain links TRBV7-9 to TRBJ2-5; D gene uncertain. The V gene's germline CDR1 is SEHNR and CDR2 FQNEAQ (reference sequence). With 3 bases removed from V and 0 bases from J, the gap between germline ends came to 8 bases. The CDR3 contains 14 residues.

This clone showed up just a few times. The sample carries other DNA sequences with the same CDR3. This rearrangement joins TRBV5-1 to TRBJ2-7; TRBD1 matches at 7 bases. Germline trimming cut 5 bases from V and 0 bases from J; bases unmatched to any gene: 2. Looked up from germline, CDR1 is SGHRS and CDR2 is YFSETQ. The CDR3 spans 13 residues. The CDR3 region is CASSWDSSYEQYF. CDR3 nucleotide sequence: TGCGCCAGCAGTTGGGACAGCTCCTACGAGCAGTACTTC.

As DNA, the CDR3 is TGCGCCAGCAGCCAGGGAAACAGGGGTAGAGGTGAAAAACTGTTTTTT. It is translated as CASSQGNRGRGEKLFF. The rearrangement uses TRBV4-3 and TRBJ1-4, with TRBD1 identical over 7 bases. Germline CDR1 LGHNA, CDR2 YSLEER. The CDR3 spans 16 residues. J was trimmed by 7 bases and V by 3 bases; bases with no gene match: 11.

The chain uses TRBV9 and TRBJ2-7; perhaps TRBD1 as D (6 bases). The CDR3 is made up of 12 amino acids. Trimming stripped 7 bases from V and 1 base from J, with 9 bases between. In germline, CDR1 is SGDLS, CDR2 YYNGEE. The CDR3 is CASGTGSYEQYF. CDR3 nucleotides: TGTGCCAGCGGTACAGGGTCCTACGAGCAGTACTTC.

This sequence joins TRBV28 and TRBJ2-1, with 15 bases lining up with TRBD2. Germline-derived CDR1 and CDR2 are MDHEN and SYDVKM. V was clipped by 3 bases and J by 7 bases; unmatched bases: 4. The length of the CDR3 is 16 residues. The CDR3 sequence: CASSFGLAGGHNEQFF. CDR3 nucleotide sequence: TGTGCCAGCAGTTTCGGACTAGCGGGGGGGCATAATGAGCAGTTCTTC.

The V and J genes are TRBV28 and TRBJ2-7; tentatively, D is TRBD2 (5 bases). The CDR3 loop spans 12 amino acids. V lost 6 bases and J 2 bases, leaving 8 bases between the germline ends. CDR1 is MDHEN, CDR2 SYDVKM, per germline. CDR3 loop: CASRRETYEQYF. For the CDR3, the DNA is TGTGCCAGCAGGAGGGAAACCTACGAGCAGTACTTC.

The chain carries TRBV7-9 and TRBJ2-3; 9 bases line up with TRBD1. V dropped 5 bases and J dropped 5; count of bases not matched to a gene: 8. Germline V CDR1 and CDR2: SEHNR, FQNEAQ (reference sequence). This CDR3 region has 15 residues. The CDR3 nucleotides read TGTGCCAGCAGCAGAGGGACAGGGTTAGGAGATACGCAGTATTTT. It codes for CASSRGTGLGDTQYF.

V usage is TRBV5-1 and J usage is TRBJ2-7; TRBD1 aligns across 8 bases. The CDR3 is made up of 15 amino acids. Germline-derived CDR1 and CDR2 are SGHRS and YFSETQ. J was trimmed by 2 bases and V by 4 bases; bases with no gene match: 8. The CDR3 spells CASSPDTGGPYEQYF. CDR3 nucleotide sequence: TGCGCCAGCAGCCCCGATACAGGGGGTCCCTACGAGCAGTACTTC.